The clone carrying this TCR beta chain was detected many times. Its specificity is unknown. The entry originates in a study of blood T cells in healthy people across ages. Overall study findings and caveats: Diversity of TCR beta per million T cells declined in a roughly linear way with age.

The germline V gene encodes CDR1 SGHDN and CDR2 FVKESK. Trimming stripped 0 bases from V and 8 bases from J, with 11 bases between. The length of the CDR3 is 14 residues. Together with a sample-barcoded 5' primer, a J-beta primer mix was included in a second PCR lasting roughly 6 to 12 cycles. TCRdb reprocessed the 5' RACE reads with MiXCR, giving one entry per CDR3 protein. This table holds some 940,000 distinct CDR3 sequences, roughly 28% found once. The same specimen was also included in a second study, on T cells of mothers and their children. From that study: Healthy Caucasian mothers, a few in number, and their six children were the donors.

The sequencing input was blood. This chain links TRBV14 with TRBJ2-1; D gene ambiguous. This receptor was obtained from a woman aged 40 to 55 in good health. CDR3 in amino acids: CASSQEVDPHEQFF. For the CDR3, the DNA is TGTGCCAGCAGCCAAGAGGTGGACCCGCATGAGCAGTTCTTC.